This T cell receptor (beta chain) was found in a study of blood T cell repertoires in COVID-19. Study-wide background: COVID-19 samples collected from the United States, Italy and Spain covered acute and convalescent phases. Nucleic acid was either cDNA or gDNA, and it came from T cells, B-cell-depleted T cells, or PBMCs.

Germline V gene sequence: CDR1 LNHDA, CDR2 SQIVND (reference sequence). Trimming at V came to 6 bases and at J to 5 bases, leaving 3 bases not matched to a gene. The CDR3 has 13 amino acids. The authors' processing: Cell counts per sample came from amplifying reference gene primers. Clones were sequenced by immunoSEQ multiplex PCR, and TCRdb holds only the in-frame ones, with some missing. V and J calls and clone size are copied from that table; D and trimming were computed from the DNA. The top ten clones hold about 1.5% of a sample with about 250,000 clones, around 87% of them seen once. The sample holds a few counts of this clone.

The chain uses TRBV19 and TRBJ1-3; TRBD1 matches 8 bases. The source is a woman in her forties or fifties who had recovered from COVID-19. The material sequenced was PBMCs or T cells enriched from blood (not recorded which). CDR3 sequence: CASSRGPRNTIYF. The CDR3 region has the DNA TGTGCCAGTAGCAGGGGGCCGAGAAACACCATATATTTT.